One and the same sample provided the 25 T cell receptor beta chains below, sequenced in a study of blood T cell repertoires in COVID-19. Profiled with immunoSEQ multiplex PCR; TCRdb holds only in-frame clones, not every one. The table shows fewer than 95,000 clones, with under 85% occurring only once. Source material: peripheral blood. These receptors were obtained from a human donor in a cohort sampled during active COVID-19.

This rearrangement joins TRBV6-5 to TRBJ2-3; D gene unclear. The CDR3 totals 12 residues. The V gene's germline CDR1 is MNHEY and CDR2 SVGAGI. V lost 5 bases and J lost 2, with 5 bases in between. The CDR3 DNA reads as TGTGCCAGCAGTCCCTCCACAGATACGCAGTATTTT. Its translation is CASSPSTDTQYF.

The genes are TRBV28 and TRBJ2-7; no firm D call. The CDR3 consists of 17 residues. The ends were cut back, 1 base at V and 0 bases at J, with 16 bases in the middle. Germline lookup yields CDR1 MDHEN and CDR2 SYDVKM. The CDR3 DNA reads as TGTGCCAGCAGTTTATACCCCCGGGTAGATGCCTCCTACGAGCAGTACTTC. Translated: CASSLYPRVDASYEQYF. The variable domain in full, with the rest retrieved from reference TRBV28 and TRBJ2-7, is DVKVTQSSRYLVKRTGEKVFLECVQDMDHENMFWYRQDPGLGLRLIYFSYDVKMKEKGDIPEGYSVSREKKERFSLILESASTNQTSMYLCASSLYPRVDASYEQYFGPGTRLTVT.

This clone showed up just once. The sample carries other DNA sequences with the same CDR3. The CDR3: CSVEGTSGGTDTQYF. DNA of the CDR3: TGCAGCGTTGAAGGCACCAGCGGGGGGACAGATACGCAGTATTTT. The genes are TRBV29-1 and TRBJ2-3, with 9 bases lining up with TRBD2. The CDR3 is made up of 15 amino acids. With 1 base clipped from V and 3 bases from J, the junction kept 5 bases outside the gene matches. Germline V gene lookup returns CDR1 SQVTM and CDR2 ANQGSEA.

The chain employs TRBV28 and TRBJ1-5; D is unclear. V was clipped by 3 bases and J by 6 bases, with 9 bases between them. The CDR3 spans 13 residues. From germline, CDR1 is MDHEN and CDR2 SYDVKM. Written as DNA, the CDR3 is TGTGCCAGCAGTTTGTCGGGGTTTCAGCCCCAGCATTTT. Translating gives CASSLSGFQPQHF.

The chain has TRBV18 and TRBJ1-5, with D possibly TRBD1 on 5 matching bases. Looked up from germline, CDR1 is KGHSH and CDR2 is LQKENI. Trimming stripped 6 bases from V and 3 bases from J, with 15 bases between. The CDR3 has 15 residues. CDR3: CASSPTGLVNQPQHF. As DNA, the CDR3 is TGTGCCAGCTCCCCAACAGGACTAGTCAATCAGCCCCAGCATTTT.

This clone came up once. This chain links TRBV12-5 with TRBJ2-1; TRBD2 agrees at 11 bases. CDR1 is LGHNT, CDR2 FRNRAP, per germline. Trimming took 1 base from V and 7 from J; bases not matched to a gene: 6. This CDR3 is 16 amino acids long. The CDR3 region has the DNA TGTGCTAGTGGTTTGGCAGTCGGGACTAGCGGTAATGAGCAGTTCTTC. Protein product: CASGLAVGTSGNEQFF.

CDR3 in DNA: TGTGCCAGCAGTGAATGGCAGGGAATTAATTCACCCCTCCACTTT. This encodes CASSEWQGINSPLHF. This sequence joins TRBV6-1 and TRBJ1-6; maybe TRBD1 (5 bases). CDR3 length: 15 amino acids. V dropped 2 bases and J dropped 6 bases, with 11 bases sitting between them. Per germline, CDR1 MNHNS and CDR2 SASEGT.

Remarks on this clone: The sample carries other DNA sequences with the same CDR3. The chain couples TRBV5-1 to TRBJ1-5, with 7 bases matching TRBD1. CDR1 is SGHRS, CDR2 YFSETQ, per germline. The J segment lost 2 bases and the V segment lost 3 bases, leaving 2 bases of the junction unmatched. This CDR3 is 14 amino acids long. CDR3 residues: CASSSGTGNQPQHF. The CDR3 bases are TGCGCCAGCAGCTCAGGGACAGGCAATCAGCCCCAGCATTTT.

This clone was detected once. At one end the junction does not follow the germline gene, possibly because of a read error. This chain links TRBV28 with TRBJ2-1, with 10 bases that match TRBD1. This CDR3 region has 11 residues. Per the germline V gene, CDR1 is MDHEN and CDR2 is SYDVKM. CDR3 bases: TGTGCCAGCACCGAGGACAGGGGGTTGGTCTTC. Residues: CASTEDRGLVF.

This chain uses TRBV10-1 with TRBJ1-6; a weak D match, TRBD1 (6 bases). Deletions cut 6 bases from V and 8 bases from J, with 17 bases between. Per the germline V gene, CDR1 is WNHNN and CDR2 is SYGVQD (reference sequence). This CDR3 is 15 amino acids long. CDR3 protein: CASSLGRGIDSPLHF. The CDR3 DNA follows: TGCGCCAGCAGCTTAGGAAGGGGGATCGATTCACCCCTCCACTTT.

The V call is TRBV2, the J call TRBJ2-5; 8 bases are a match to TRBD2. CDR1 and CDR2 from the germline V gene are SNHLY and FYNNEI. The CDR3 sequence is 16 residues long. J was trimmed by 3 bases and V by 4 bases; bases with no gene match: 10. The CDR3 loop reads CASSGADGRGEETQYF. The DNA of the CDR3 is TGTGCCAGCAGTGGGGCCGACGGGCGGGGGGAAGAGACCCAGTACTTC.

CDR3 amino acids: CASSQPGLAGGFETQYF. The CDR3 DNA reads TGTGCCAGCAGCCAGCCGGGACTAGCGGGGGGTTTTGAGACCCAGTACTTC. V gene TRBV3-1 (or the pseudogene TRBV3-2) combines with J gene TRBJ2-5; TRBD2 matches 15 bases. The CDR3 extends over 17 amino acids. Germline CDR1 and CDR2: LGHDT and YNNKEL (reference sequence). With V trimmed by 3 bases and J by 5 bases, 7 bases remained unmatched.

The chain joins TRBV2 to TRBJ1-4; 10 nucleotides line up with TRBD1. V lost 7 bases to trimming and J lost 4 bases; unmatched junction nucleotides: 3. Germline V gene data show CDR1 as SNHLY and CDR2 as FYNNEI. This CDR3 has 14 amino acids. The DNA for the CDR3 is TGTGCCAGCAACGGACAGGGGGTTAATGAAAAACTGTTTTTT. This codes for CASNGQGVNEKLFF. The full variable domain, rest sourced from reference TRBV2 and TRBJ1-4, is EPEVTQTPSHQVTQMGQEVILRCVPISNHLYFYWYRQILGQKVEFLVSFYNNEISEKSEIFDDQFSVERPDGSNFTLKIRSTKLEDSAMYFCASNGQGVNEKLFFGSGTQLSVL.

The rearrangement joins TRBV18 to TRBJ2-5; 7 bases agree with TRBD1. V gave up 2 bases and J gave up 4 bases; unmatched junction bases: 7. CDR3 size: 15 residues. CDR1 is KGHSH, CDR2 LQKENI, per germline. The CDR3 here is CASSPRPQGIETQYF. In nucleotides, the CDR3 is TGTGCCAGCTCACCAAGGCCACAGGGGATAGAGACCCAGTACTTC.

The V call is TRBV3-1 (or the pseudogene TRBV3-2), the J call TRBJ1-3; possibly TRBD1 for D (5 bases). Germline CDR1 reads LGHDT; CDR2 reads YNNKEL (reference sequence). Trimming stripped 4 bases from V and 7 bases from J, with 20 bases between. The CDR3 sequence is 16 residues long. CDR3 sequence: CASSPRTNRQPNTIYF. The CDR3 DNA reads as TGTGCCAGCAGCCCAAGAACTAATCGACAGCCCAACACCATATATTTT.

The rearrangement joins TRBV12-5 to TRBJ2-1; weak D call: TRBD2 (6 bases). The CDR3 consists of 18 residues. Germline V gives CDR1 LGHNT, CDR2 FRNRAP. V was trimmed by 5 bases and J by 2 bases, leaving 22 bases between them. The CDR3 sequence is CASGPPPRRGSTYNEQFF. The CDR3 DNA sequence: TGTGCTAGTGGTCCTCCACCTCGGCGGGGTTCGACCTACAATGAGCAGTTCTTC. Full variable domain (rest looked up from reference TRBV12-5 and TRBJ2-1): DARVTQTPRHKVTEMGQEVTMRCQPILGHNTVFWYRQTMMQGLELLAYFRNRAPLDDSGMPKDRFSAEMPDATLATLKIQPSEPRDSAVYFCASGPPPRRGSTYNEQFFGPGTRLTVL.

The chain employs TRBV4-1 and TRBJ2-5, with TRBD2 matching over 10 bases. In germline, CDR1 is MGHRA, CDR2 YSYEKL. With 1 base clipped from V and 5 bases from J, the junction kept 7 bases outside the gene matches. This CDR3 contains 16 residues. CDR3 bases: TGCGCCAGCAGCCAAGGAGCGGGGGGGCACGTGGAGACCCAGTACTTC. It encodes CASSQGAGGHVETQYF.

The CDR3 DNA reads as TGTGCCATCAGTGATTTGGAGTTGAACACTGAAGCTTTCTTT. This translates into CAISDLELNTEAFF. J is TRBJ1-1 and V is TRBV10-3; D is unresolved. The V and J ends lost 3 bases and 0 bases respectively, with 8 bases between them. The germline V gene has CDR1 ENHRY and CDR2 SYGVKD. There are 14 residues in the CDR3.

The rearrangement joins TRBV28 to TRBJ2-1, with TRBD2 as a possible D gene (6 bases). This CDR3 has 17 amino acids. V lost 2 bases and J 1 base, leaving 15 bases between the germline ends. In germline, CDR1 is MDHEN, CDR2 SYDVKM. The CDR3 DNA sequence: TGTGCCAGCAGTTTAGGAGGGGTCGGGCATTCCTACAATGAGCAGTTCTTC. It specifies CASSLGGVGHSYNEQFF.

V usage is TRBV9 and J usage is TRBJ2-7; TRBD2 is a possible D gene (5 bases). Germline CDR1 reads SGDLS; CDR2 reads YYNGEE. The CDR3 length is 14 residues. V shed 2 bases and J shed 0 bases, with 9 bases lying between them. CDR3 loop: CASSVGSASYEQYF. The CDR3 DNA reads as TGTGCCAGCAGCGTGGGGAGTGCCTCCTACGAGCAGTACTTC.

The chain links TRBV7-8 to TRBJ2-3; D is possibly TRBD1 (5 bases). The germline V gene has CDR1 SGHVS and CDR2 FQNEAQ. Trimming removed 0 bases from V and 0 bases from J, with 10 bases in between. The CDR3 spans 16 residues. In nucleotides, the CDR3 is TGTGCCAGCAGCTTAGCGCAGGCAGGGAGCACAGATACGCAGTATTTT. Amino acids: CASSLAQAGSTDTQYF.

The chain employs TRBV7-9 and TRBJ2-6; D not resolved. Trimming removed 5 bases at V and 0 bases at J, with 8 bases between. The CDR3 length is 15 residues. CDR1 is SEHNR, CDR2 FQNEAQ, per germline (reference sequence). CDR3 in DNA: TGTGCCAGCAGCATCACAGACTCTGGGGCCAACGTCCTGACTTTC. This encodes CASSITDSGANVLTF.

This clone was counted a few times. The V and J genes are TRBV19 and TRBJ1-3; a weak D match, TRBD1 (6 bases). Germline lookup yields CDR1 LNHDA and CDR2 SQIVND (reference sequence). This CDR3 region has 15 residues. Trimming took off 9 bases at V and 2 bases at J, with 17 bases between the two ends. CDR3 loop: CASLYTGITGNTIYF. The CDR3 nucleotides are TGTGCCAGCCTATACACAGGGATTACTGGAAACACCATATATTTT.

The chain uses TRBV5-1 and TRBJ2-7, with a weak D call TRBD1 (6 bases). CDR1 is SGHRS and CDR2 is YFSETQ in the germline V gene. V dropped 7 bases and J dropped 7 bases, with 24 bases sitting between them. This CDR3 contains 15 residues. The CDR3 sequence is CASSTTGTFNEEQYF. DNA of the CDR3: TGCGCCAGCTCTACGACCGGGACATTCAACGAGGAGCAGTACTTC.

J is TRBJ2-7 and V is TRBV16, with 8 bases aligning to TRBD1. Germline CDR1 is KGHSY and CDR2 is FQNENV. This CDR3 has 14 residues. The J segment lost 0 bases and the V segment lost 4 bases, leaving 2 bases of the junction unmatched. CDR3 coding DNA: TGTGCCAGCAGCCGGGACAGGTCCTCCTACGAGCAGTACTTC. The encoded protein is CASSRDRSSYEQYF.